This paragraph reports one T cell receptor beta chain. As handled by the study authors: Counts of nucleated cells, estimated from reference gene primer amplification, were obtained. TCRdb's table, derived via immunoSEQ multiplex PCR, lists solely in-frame clones and lacks some. Clonal size and the V and J genes are those of that table, whereas D and trimming came from the DNA. This table has 350,000 to 400,000 clones, more than 70% appearing once. Those enrolled in Seattle joined during active infection and were followed longitudinally afterward. This entry comes from a study of blood T cell repertoires in COVID-19. Overall study: Researchers got acute and convalescent COVID-19 samples from the United States, Italy and Spain. T cells, B-cell-depleted T cells, or PBMCs provided the cDNA or gDNA that served as material.

The CDR3 has 15 residues. Germline CDR1 SNHLY, CDR2 FYNNEI. V shed 4 bases, J shed 10 bases, and the junction held 14 bases outside the gene matches. The sequenced material came from peripheral blood. This sequence joins TRBV2 and TRBJ1-1; 8 bases fit TRBD1. The sequence derives from a woman between 25 and 40 years old with COVID-19, enrolled during active disease. The DNA of the CDR3 is TGTGCCAGCAGTGTCTCCGGAGACAGGGGCCCTGTAGCTTTCTTT. Its translation is CASSVSGDRGPVAFF. The variable domain in full, completed from reference TRBV2 and TRBJ1-1, reads EPEVTQTPSHQVTQMGQEVILRCVPISNHLYFYWYRQILGQKVEFLVSFYNNEISEKSEIFDDQFSVERPDGSNFTLKIRSTKLEDSAMYFCASSVSGDRGPVAFFGQGTRLTVV.